A single T cell receptor beta chain is shown here with its context. Its cognate antigen is unknown. The data originate from a study of blood T cells in healthy people across ages. The study's findings and limits: Roughly linearly, TCR beta diversity per million T cells fell as age increased. Unsorted PBMCs blocked a conclusive comparison of naive and antigen-experienced cells.

The V and J ends lost 7 bases and 3 bases, in that order; junction bases with no gene match: 6. The CDR3 runs 13 residues. Germline-derived CDR1 and CDR2 are SNHLY and FYNNEI. The use of a sample-barcoded 5' primer and a J-beta primer mix characterized a second PCR of about 7 to 12 cycles. Unique molecular identifiers of 12 random nucleotides labeled each cDNA. MiXCR was run by TCRdb on the 5' RACE reads, yielding one entry per CDR3 protein. The profile covers about 1.5 million distinct CDR3 sequences, with around 39% appearing a single time and under 8% taken by the ten largest. The sample was blood. The source of this sequence is a woman aged 18 to 35 in good health. The chain links TRBV2 to TRBJ2-7, with 7 bases lining up with TRBD1. As DNA, the CDR3 is TGTGCCAGCATGAGAGGGGGCATCTACGAGCAGTACTTC. Amino acid sequence: CASMRGGIYEQYF.